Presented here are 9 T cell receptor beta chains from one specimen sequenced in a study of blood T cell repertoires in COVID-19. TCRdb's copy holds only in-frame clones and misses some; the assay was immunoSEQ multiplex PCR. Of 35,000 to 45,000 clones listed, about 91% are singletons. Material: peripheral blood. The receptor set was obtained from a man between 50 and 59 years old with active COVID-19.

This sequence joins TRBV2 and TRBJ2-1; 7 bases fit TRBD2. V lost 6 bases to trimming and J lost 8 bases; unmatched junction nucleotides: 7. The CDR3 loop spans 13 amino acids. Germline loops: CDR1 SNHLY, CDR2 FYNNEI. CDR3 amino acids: CASSRDRGDEQFF. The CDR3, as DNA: TGTGCCAGCAGCAGGGACCGGGGGGATGAGCAGTTCTTC. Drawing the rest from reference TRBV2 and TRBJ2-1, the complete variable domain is EPEVTQTPSHQVTQMGQEVILRCVPISNHLYFYWYRQILGQKVEFLVSFYNNEISEKSEIFDDQFSVERPDGSNFTLKIRSTKLEDSAMYFCASSRDRGDEQFFGPGTRLTVL.

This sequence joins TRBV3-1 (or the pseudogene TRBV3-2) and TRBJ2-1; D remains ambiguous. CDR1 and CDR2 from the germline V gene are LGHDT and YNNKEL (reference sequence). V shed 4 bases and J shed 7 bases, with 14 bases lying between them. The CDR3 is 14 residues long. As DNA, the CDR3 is TGTGCCAGCAGCCCTTCGCGTCGGGTGAATGAGCAGTTCTTC. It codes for CASSPSRRVNEQFF.

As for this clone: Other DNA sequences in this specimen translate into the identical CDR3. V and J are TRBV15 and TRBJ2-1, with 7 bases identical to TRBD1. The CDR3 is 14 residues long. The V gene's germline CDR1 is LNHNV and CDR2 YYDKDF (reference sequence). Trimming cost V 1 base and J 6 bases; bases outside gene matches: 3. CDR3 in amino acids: CATSRGQGSNEQFF. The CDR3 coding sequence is TGTGCCACCAGCAGAGGACAGGGTAGCAATGAGCAGTTCTTC.

This CDR3 reads CASSFQGLAGAREQFF. The CDR3, as DNA: TGTGCCAGCAGCTTTCAGGGGCTAGCGGGGGCTCGGGAGCAGTTCTTC. This chain uses TRBV7-6 with TRBJ2-1, with TRBD2 identical over 10 bases. The CDR3 is 16 residues long. Germline values: CDR1 SGHVS, CDR2 FNYEAQ. The ends lost 3 bases at V and 10 bases at J; junction bases unmatched: 12.

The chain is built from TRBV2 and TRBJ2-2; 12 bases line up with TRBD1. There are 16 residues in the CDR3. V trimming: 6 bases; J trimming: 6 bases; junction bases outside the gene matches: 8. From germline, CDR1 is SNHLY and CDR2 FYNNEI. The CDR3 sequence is CASSPGTGGHPGELFF. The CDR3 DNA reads TGTGCCAGCAGCCCCGGGACAGGGGGCCATCCCGGGGAGCTGTTTTTT.

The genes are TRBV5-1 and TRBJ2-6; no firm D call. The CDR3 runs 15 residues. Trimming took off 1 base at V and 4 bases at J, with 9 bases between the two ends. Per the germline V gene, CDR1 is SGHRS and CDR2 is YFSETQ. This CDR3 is CASSLSPSGANVLTF. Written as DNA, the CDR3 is TGCGCCAGCAGCTTGAGCCCCTCCGGGGCCAACGTCCTGACTTTC.

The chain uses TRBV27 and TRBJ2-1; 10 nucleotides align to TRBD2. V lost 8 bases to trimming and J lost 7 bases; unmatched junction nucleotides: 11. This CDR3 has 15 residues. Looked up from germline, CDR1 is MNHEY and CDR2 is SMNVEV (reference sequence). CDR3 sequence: CASRRTSGYYNEQFF. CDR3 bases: TGTGCCAGCCGCCGGACTAGCGGATATTATAATGAGCAGTTCTTC.

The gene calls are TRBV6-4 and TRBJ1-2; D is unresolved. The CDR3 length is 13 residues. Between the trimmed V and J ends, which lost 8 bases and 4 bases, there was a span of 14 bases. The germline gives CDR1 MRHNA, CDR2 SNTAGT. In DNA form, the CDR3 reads TGTGCCAGCGCCTCGGATGCAGGCTATGGCTACACCTTC. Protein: CASASDAGYGYTF.

The CDR3 spells CASSFSGGETQYF. CDR3 DNA sequence: TGTGCCAGTAGTTTTAGCGGGGGGGAGACCCAGTACTTC. The chain has TRBV19 and TRBJ2-5, with 10 bases identical to TRBD2. CDR1 LNHDA and CDR2 SQIVND come from the germline V gene (reference sequence). Trimming at V came to 5 bases and at J to 5 bases, leaving 2 bases not matched to a gene. This CDR3 comprises 13 residues.